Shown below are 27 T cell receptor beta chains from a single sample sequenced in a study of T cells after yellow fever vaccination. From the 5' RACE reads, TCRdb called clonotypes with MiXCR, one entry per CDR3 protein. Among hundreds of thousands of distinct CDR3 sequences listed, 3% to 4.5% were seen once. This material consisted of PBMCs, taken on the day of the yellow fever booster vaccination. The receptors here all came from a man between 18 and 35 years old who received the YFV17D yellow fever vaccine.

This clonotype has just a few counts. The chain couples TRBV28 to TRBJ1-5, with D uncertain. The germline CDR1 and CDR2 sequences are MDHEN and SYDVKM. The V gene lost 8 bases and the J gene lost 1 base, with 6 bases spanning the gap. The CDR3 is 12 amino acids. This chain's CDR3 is CASWASNQPQHF. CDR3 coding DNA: TGTGCCAGCTGGGCAAGCAATCAGCCCCAGCATTTT.

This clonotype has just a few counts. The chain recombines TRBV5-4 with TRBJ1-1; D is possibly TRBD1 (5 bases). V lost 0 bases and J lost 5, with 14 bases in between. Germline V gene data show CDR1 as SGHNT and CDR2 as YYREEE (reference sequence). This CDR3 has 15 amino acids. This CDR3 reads CASSLGGQGWTEAFF. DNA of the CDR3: TGTGCCAGCAGCTTGGGGGGTCAGGGATGGACTGAAGCTTTCTTT.

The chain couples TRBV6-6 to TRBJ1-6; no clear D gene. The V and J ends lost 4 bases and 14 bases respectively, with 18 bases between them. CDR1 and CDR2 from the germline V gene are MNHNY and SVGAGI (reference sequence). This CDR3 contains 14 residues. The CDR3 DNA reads TGTGCCAGCAGTTTGGCCCGGCGGCAGCGATCCCTCCACTTT. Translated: CASSLARRQRSLHF.

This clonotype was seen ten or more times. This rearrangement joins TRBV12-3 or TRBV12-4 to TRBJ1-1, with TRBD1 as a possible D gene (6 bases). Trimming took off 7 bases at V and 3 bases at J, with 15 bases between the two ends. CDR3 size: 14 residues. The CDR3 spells CASKRGLGYTEAFF. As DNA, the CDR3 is TGTGCCAGCAAACGGGGGCTGGGGTACACTGAAGCTTTCTTT.

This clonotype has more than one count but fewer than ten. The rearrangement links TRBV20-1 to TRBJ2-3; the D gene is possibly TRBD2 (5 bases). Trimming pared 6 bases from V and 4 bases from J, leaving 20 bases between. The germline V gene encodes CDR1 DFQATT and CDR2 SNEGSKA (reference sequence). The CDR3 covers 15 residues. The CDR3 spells CSASRAGRAADTQYF. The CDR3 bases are TGCAGTGCCTCACGGGCGGGCCGAGCGGCAGATACGCAGTATTTT.

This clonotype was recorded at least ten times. The CDR3 coding sequence is TGCAGCGGAAGGGGCGGCTGGGGTATGAACACTGAAGCTTTCTTT. Its translation: CSGRGGWGMNTEAFF. The genes are TRBV29-1 and TRBJ1-1; D may be TRBD1 (5 bases). This CDR3 comprises 15 residues. Trimming removed 7 bases at V and 0 bases at J, with 18 bases between. Germline V lookup: CDR1 SQVTM, CDR2 ANQGSEA.

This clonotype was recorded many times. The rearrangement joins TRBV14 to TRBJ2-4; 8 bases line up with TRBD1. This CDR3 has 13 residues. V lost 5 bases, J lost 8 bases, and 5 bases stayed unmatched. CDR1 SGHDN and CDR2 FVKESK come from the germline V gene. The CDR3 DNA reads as TGTGCCAGCAGCTTCCAGGGGGCCGACATTCAGTACTTC. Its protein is CASSFQGADIQYF.

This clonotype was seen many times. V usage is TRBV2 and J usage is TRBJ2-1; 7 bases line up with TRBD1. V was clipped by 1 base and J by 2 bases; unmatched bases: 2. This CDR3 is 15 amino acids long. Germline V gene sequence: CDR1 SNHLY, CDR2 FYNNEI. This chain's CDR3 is CASSEETGTYNEQFF. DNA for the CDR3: TGTGCCAGCAGTGAAGAGACAGGGACCTACAATGAGCAGTTCTTC.

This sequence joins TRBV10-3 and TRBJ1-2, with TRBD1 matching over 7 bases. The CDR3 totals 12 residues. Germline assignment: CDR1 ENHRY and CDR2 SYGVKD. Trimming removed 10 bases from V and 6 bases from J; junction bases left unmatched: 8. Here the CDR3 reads CATGQLDHGYTF. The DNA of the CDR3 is TGTGCCACGGGACAGCTTGACCATGGCTACACCTTC.

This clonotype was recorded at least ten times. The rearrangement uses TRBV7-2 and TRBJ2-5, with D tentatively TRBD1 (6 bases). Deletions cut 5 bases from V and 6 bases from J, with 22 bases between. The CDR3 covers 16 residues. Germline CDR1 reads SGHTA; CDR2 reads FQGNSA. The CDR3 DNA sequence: TGTGCCAGCAGCCAAGAGCCCAGGGGTGGGAGAAAGACCCAGTACTTC. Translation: CASSQEPRGGRKTQYF.

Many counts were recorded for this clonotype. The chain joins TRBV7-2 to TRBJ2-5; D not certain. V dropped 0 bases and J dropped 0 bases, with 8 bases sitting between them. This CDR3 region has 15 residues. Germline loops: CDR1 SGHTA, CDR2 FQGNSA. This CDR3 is CASSLANGYQETQYF. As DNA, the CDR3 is TGTGCCAGCAGCTTAGCGAACGGGTACCAAGAGACCCAGTACTTC.

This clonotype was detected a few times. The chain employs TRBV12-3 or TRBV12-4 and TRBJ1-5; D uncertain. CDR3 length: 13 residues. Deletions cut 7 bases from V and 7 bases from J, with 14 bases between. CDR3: CASTVRRRQPQHF. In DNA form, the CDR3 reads TGTGCCAGCACCGTCCGCCGTAGACAGCCCCAGCATTTT.

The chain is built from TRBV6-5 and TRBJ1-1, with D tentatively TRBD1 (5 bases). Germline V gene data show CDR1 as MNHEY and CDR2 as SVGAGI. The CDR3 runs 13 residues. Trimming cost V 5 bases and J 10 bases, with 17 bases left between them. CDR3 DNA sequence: TGTGCCAGCAGTCCCCATGTCAGGGCTGGAGCTTTCTTT. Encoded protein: CASSPHVRAGAFF.

The CDR3 sequence: CASSFERNEQYF. CDR3 in DNA: TGTGCCAGCAGTTTTGAAAGGAACGAGCAGTACTTC. The V and J genes are TRBV12-3 or TRBV12-4 and TRBJ2-7; D is undetermined. Deletions cut 3 bases from V and 5 bases from J, with 8 bases between. The CDR3 is 12 amino acids.

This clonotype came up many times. In DNA form, the CDR3 reads TGCGCCAGCAGCTTTCAGGAGCGGGGATCATCGACCCAGTACTTC. Translation: CASSFQERGSSTQYF. The gene calls are TRBV5-1 and TRBJ2-5; TRBD2 agrees at 7 bases. The CDR3 runs 15 residues. CDR1 SGHRS and CDR2 YFSETQ come from the germline V gene. With 2 bases clipped from V and 7 bases from J, the junction kept 11 bases outside the gene matches.

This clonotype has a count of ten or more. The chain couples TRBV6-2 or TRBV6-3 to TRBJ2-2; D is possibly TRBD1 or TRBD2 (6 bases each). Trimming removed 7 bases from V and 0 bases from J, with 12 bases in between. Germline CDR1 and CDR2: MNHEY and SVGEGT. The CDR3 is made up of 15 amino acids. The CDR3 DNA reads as TGTGCCAGCACCCCCCGGGGGCCGAACACCGGGGAGCTGTTTTTT. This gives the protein CASTPRGPNTGELFF.

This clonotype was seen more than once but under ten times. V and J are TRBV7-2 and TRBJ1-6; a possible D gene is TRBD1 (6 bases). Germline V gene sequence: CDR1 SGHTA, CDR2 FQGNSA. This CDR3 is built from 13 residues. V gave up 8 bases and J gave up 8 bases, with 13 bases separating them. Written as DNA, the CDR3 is TGTGCCAGCTGTCAACAGGGAGATTCACCCCTCCACTTT. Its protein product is CASCQQGDSPLHF. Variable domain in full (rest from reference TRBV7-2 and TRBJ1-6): GAGVSQSPSNKVTEKGKDVELRCDPISGHTALYWYRQSLGQGLEFLIYFQGNSAPDKSGLPSDRFSAERTGGSVSTLTIQRTQQEDSAVYLCASCQQGDSPLHFGNGTRLTVT.

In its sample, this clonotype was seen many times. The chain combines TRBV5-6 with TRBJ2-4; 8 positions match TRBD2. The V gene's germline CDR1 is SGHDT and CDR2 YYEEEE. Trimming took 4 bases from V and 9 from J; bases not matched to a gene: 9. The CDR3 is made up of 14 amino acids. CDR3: CASSPDAGGAIQYF. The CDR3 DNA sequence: TGTGCCAGCAGCCCCGACGCCGGGGGGGCCATTCAGTACTTC.

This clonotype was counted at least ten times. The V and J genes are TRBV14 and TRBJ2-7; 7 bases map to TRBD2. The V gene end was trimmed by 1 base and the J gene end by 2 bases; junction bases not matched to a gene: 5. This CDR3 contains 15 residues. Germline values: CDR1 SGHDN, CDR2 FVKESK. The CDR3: CASSQALGTTYEQYF. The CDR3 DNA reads TGTGCCAGCAGCCAAGCTTTAGGGACTACCTACGAGCAGTACTTC. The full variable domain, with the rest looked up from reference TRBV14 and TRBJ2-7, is EAGVTQFPSHSVIEKGQTVTLRCDPISGHDNLYWYRRVMGKEIKFLLHFVKESKQDESGMPNNRFLAERTGGTYSTLKVQPAELEDSGVYFCASSQALGTTYEQYFGPGTRLTVT.

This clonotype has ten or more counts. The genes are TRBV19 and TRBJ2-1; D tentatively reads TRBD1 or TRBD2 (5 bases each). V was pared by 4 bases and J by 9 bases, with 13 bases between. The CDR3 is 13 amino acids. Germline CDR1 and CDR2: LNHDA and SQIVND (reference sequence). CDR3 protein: CASSRDDGSEQFF. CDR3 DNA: TGTGCCAGTAGTAGGGACGACGGGTCTGAGCAGTTCTTC.

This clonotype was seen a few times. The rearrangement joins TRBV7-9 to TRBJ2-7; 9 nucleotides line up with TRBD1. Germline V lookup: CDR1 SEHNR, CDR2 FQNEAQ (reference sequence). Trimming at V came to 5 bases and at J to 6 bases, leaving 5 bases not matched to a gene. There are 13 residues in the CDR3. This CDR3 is CASSEGQGSEQYF. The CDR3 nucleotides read TGTGCCAGCAGCGAGGGACAGGGTTCCGAGCAGTACTTC.

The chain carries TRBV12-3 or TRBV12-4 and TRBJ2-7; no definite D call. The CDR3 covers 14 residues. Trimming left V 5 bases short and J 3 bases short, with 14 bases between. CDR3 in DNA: TGTGCCAGCAGTCCCCAAGGGATGAGCTACGAGCAGTACTTC. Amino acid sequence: CASSPQGMSYEQYF.

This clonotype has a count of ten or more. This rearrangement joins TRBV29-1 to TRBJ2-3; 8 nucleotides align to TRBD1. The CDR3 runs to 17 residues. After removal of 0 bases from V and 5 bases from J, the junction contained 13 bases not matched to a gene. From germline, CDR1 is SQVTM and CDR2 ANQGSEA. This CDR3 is CSVEDPGQGGGGDTQYF. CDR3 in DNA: TGCAGCGTTGAAGATCCCGGACAGGGTGGAGGCGGAGATACGCAGTATTTT.

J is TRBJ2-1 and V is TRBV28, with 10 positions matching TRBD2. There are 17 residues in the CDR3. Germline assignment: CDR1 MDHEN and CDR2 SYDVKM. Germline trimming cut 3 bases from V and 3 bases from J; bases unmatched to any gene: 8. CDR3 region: CASSFPPTSGFYNEQFF. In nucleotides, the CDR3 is TGTGCCAGCAGTTTCCCCCCGACTAGCGGGTTCTACAATGAGCAGTTCTTC.

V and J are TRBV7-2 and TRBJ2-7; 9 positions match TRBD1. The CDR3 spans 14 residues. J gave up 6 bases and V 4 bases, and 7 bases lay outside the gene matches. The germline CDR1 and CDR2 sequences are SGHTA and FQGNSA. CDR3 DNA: TGTGCCAGCAGCTCGGGACAGGGTCCTCTCGAGCAGTACGTC. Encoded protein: CASSSGQGPLEQYV.

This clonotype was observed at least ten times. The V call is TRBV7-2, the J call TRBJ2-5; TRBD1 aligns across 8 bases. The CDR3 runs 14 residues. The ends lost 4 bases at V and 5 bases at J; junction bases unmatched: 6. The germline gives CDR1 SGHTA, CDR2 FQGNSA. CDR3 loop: CASSSTGARETQYF. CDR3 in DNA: TGTGCCAGCAGCTCGACAGGGGCCAGGGAGACCCAGTACTTC.

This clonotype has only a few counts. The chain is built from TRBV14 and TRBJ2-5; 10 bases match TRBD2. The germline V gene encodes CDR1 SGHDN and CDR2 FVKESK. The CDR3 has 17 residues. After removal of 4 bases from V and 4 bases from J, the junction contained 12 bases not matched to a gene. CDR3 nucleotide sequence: TGTGCCAGCAGCCCCCTCCCCCCCAGCGGGGGGGGAGAGACCCAGTACTTC. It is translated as CASSPLPPSGGGETQYF.